The present entry profiles one TCR beta chain with its context. Antigen specificity is unknown. The method was immunoSEQ multiplex PCR; TCRdb's version includes in-frame clones alone and lacks a portion of them. This table has 90,000 or so clones, 89% appearing once. This record comes from a study of OX40 agonist ivuxolimab in advanced cancers. Study information: Age averaged around 60 years (range about 20 to 80), and less than 85% were male. Study results and caveats: Clonal expansion in partial responders at 0.1-3.0 mg/kg ranked among the lowest.

The CDR3 sequence is 14 residues long. The V and J ends lost 7 bases and 6 bases respectively, with 18 bases between them. The germline V gene has CDR1 SGHAT and CDR2 FQNNGV. The chain employs TRBV11-2 and TRBJ1-1; weak D call: TRBD1 (5 bases). Sequenced here: CD4+ or CD8+ T cells sorted from blood, sampled in a trial of the OX40 agonist ivuxolimab. The receptor was derived from an adult with an advanced solid tumor such as melanoma, head and neck, liver or kidney cancer. CDR3 residues: CASILGGEFSEAFF. The CDR3 DNA reads TGTGCCAGCATCCTCGGGGGGGAATTTTCTGAAGCTTTCTTT.